These 9 T cell receptor beta chains came from one sample sequenced in a study of T cells in narcolepsy. The assay was immunoSEQ multiplex PCR, and TCRdb's table has in-frame clones only and misses some. The sample includes 20,000 to 30,000 clones, around 85% of them seen just once. The sample consisted of CD45RA- memory CD4+ T cells from PBMCs. The receptors here all came from a human donor with narcolepsy.

V usage is TRBV6-1 and J usage is TRBJ2-3, with 9 bases lining up with TRBD2. The CDR3 runs to 17 residues. The ends lost 4 bases at V and 1 base at J; junction bases unmatched: 9. The germline V gene encodes CDR1 MNHNS and CDR2 SASEGT. In nucleotides, the CDR3 is TGTGCCAGCAGTGGGCCGCCGGCGGGAGGGCGCACAGATACGCAGTATTTT. Protein product: CASSGPPAGGRTDTQYF.

This clone was observed once. The chain is built from TRBV28 and TRBJ1-6; tentative D call: TRBD1 (6 bases). In germline, CDR1 is MDHEN, CDR2 SYDVKM. The ends were cut back, 4 bases at V and 8 bases at J, with 15 bases in the middle. The CDR3 is made up of 15 amino acids. CDR3 in DNA: TGTGCCAGCAGTTCGAGGGACACCGCGGATTCACCCCTCCACTTT. This codes for CASSSRDTADSPLHF.

The chain couples TRBV4-2 to TRBJ1-1, with D perhaps matching TRBD1 (5 bases). The CDR3 covers 16 residues. Trimming took off 6 bases at V and 4 bases at J, with 21 bases between the two ends. Germline V gene data show CDR1 as LGHNA and CDR2 as YNFKEQ. CDR3 residues: CASSPVGDWGGTEAFF. In DNA, the CDR3 is TGTGCCAGCAGTCCAGTCGGGGACTGGGGAGGCACTGAAGCTTTCTTT.

The chain couples TRBV6-5 to TRBJ1-5, with a weak D call TRBD1 (6 bases). V lost 0 bases, J lost 5 bases, and 11 bases lay in between. Germline V gene sequence: CDR1 MNHEY, CDR2 SVGAGI. CDR3 length: 15 residues. The CDR3 sequence: CASSYSGGGDQPQHF. As DNA, the CDR3 is TGTGCCAGCAGTTACTCGGGAGGGGGGGATCAGCCCCAGCATTTT.

The chain is built from TRBV7-2 and TRBJ1-2; TRBD1 is a possible D gene (6 bases). The germline V gene encodes CDR1 SGHTA and CDR2 FQGNSA. This CDR3 contains 13 residues. Between the trimmed V and J ends, which lost 6 bases and 6 bases, there was a span of 14 bases. The CDR3, as DNA: TGTGCCAGCAGTCACATCAGGGGTAATGGCTACACCTTC. It yields the protein CASSHIRGNGYTF.

This sequence joins TRBV25-1 and TRBJ2-7; D is possibly TRBD1 (5 bases). V lost 3 bases and J 6 bases, leaving 9 bases between the germline ends. The CDR3 spans 12 residues. Germline CDR1 MGHDK, CDR2 SYGVNS. The CDR3 DNA is TGTGCCAGCAGTGATCTCCAGGGCGAGCAGTACTTC. Its protein product is CASSDLQGEQYF.

The gene calls are TRBV28 and TRBJ1-2, with 11 bases lining up with TRBD1. The germline CDR1 and CDR2 sequences are MDHEN and SYDVKM. The CDR3 has 15 residues. V lost 4 bases and J lost 3; bases outside the gene matches: 4. The CDR3 region has the DNA TGTGCCAGCAGTTCCGGACAGGGGGCTTACTATGGCTACACCTTC. Protein sequence: CASSSGQGAYYGYTF.

The V call is TRBV30, the J call TRBJ1-2, with a tentative D call TRBD1 (5 bases). Germline V gene sequence: CDR1 GTSNPN, CDR2 SVGIG (reference sequence). Deletions cut 3 bases from V and 3 bases from J, with 14 bases between. The CDR3 contains 14 residues. CDR3 bases: TGTGCCTGGAGAGACAGCCCAACGGACTATGGCTACACCTTC. It yields the protein CAWRDSPTDYGYTF.

The chain combines TRBV14 with TRBJ2-7, with a weak D call TRBD2 (5 bases). Germline CDR1 is SGHDN and CDR2 is FVKESK. This CDR3 contains 15 residues. Trimming took 2 bases from V and 4 from J, leaving 15 bases between them. This chain's CDR3 is CASSQSPAVGYEQYF. The CDR3 DNA reads TGTGCCAGCAGCCAATCCCCAGCGGTGGGGTACGAGCAGTACTTC.